This T cell receptor (beta chain) comes out of a study of cytomegalovirus exposure and HLA in healthy donors. Clones were read by immunoSEQ multiplex PCR, and TCRdb kept only the in-frame ones, dropping some. The table records 150,000 to 180,000 clones, about 88% of them present only once. This clone was observed a handful of times. Its antigen is unknown. The study, taken as a whole, reports: The majority of TCR sequences were rare, yet some public TCRs appeared in many donors. Subsequent analysis found a tendency for first-cohort TCR clusters to co-occur within the 95 to 150 validation repertoires.

The ends were cut back, 6 bases at V and 4 bases at J, with 10 bases in the middle. Germline CDR1 SNHLY, CDR2 FYNNEI. The CDR3 consists of 13 residues. The TCR was taken from a man aged 18 to 30 in good health and CMV-seropositive. The sequencing sample was made of PBMCs. The chain has TRBV2 and TRBJ1-5; no clear D. The CDR3: CASRRVGNQPQHF. The CDR3 DNA sequence: TGTGCCAGCAGGAGGGTAGGGAATCAGCCCCAGCATTTT.